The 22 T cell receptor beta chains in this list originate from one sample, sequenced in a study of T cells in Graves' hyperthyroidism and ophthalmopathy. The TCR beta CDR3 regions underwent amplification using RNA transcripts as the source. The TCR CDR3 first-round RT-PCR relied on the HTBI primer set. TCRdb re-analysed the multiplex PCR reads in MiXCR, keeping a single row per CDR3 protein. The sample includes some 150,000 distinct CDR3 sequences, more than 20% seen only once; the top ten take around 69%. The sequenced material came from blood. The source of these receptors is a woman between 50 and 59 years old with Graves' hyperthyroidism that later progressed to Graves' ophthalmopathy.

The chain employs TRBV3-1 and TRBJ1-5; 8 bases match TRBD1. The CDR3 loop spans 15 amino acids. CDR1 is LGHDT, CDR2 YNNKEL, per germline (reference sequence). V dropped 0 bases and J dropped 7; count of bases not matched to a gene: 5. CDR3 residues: CASSQDGTGGQPQHF. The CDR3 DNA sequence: TGTGCCAGCAGCCAAGACGGGACAGGAGGACAGCCCCAGCATTTT.

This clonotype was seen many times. The CDR3, as DNA: TGCAGTGCTAGGGGGGGAGCGGGAACCGGGGAGCTGTTTTTT. It codes for CSARGGAGTGELFF. V gene TRBV20-1 combines with J gene TRBJ2-2; 7 positions agree with TRBD2. V lost 3 bases, J lost 5 bases, and 6 bases stayed unmatched. Germline assignment: CDR1 DFQATT and CDR2 SNEGSKA (reference sequence). CDR3 size: 14 residues.

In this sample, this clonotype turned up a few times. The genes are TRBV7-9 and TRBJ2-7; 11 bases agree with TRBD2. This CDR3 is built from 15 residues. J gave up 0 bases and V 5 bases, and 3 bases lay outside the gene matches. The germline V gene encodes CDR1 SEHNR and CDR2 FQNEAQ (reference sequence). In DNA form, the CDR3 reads TGTGCCAGCAGCAAGACTAGCGGGACCTCCTACGAGCAGTACTTC. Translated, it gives CASSKTSGTSYEQYF.

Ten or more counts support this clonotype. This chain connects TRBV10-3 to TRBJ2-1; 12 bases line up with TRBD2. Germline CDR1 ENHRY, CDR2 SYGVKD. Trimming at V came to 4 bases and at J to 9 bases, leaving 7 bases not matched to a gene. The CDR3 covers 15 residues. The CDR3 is CAISGLAGGGGEQFF. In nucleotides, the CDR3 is TGTGCCATCAGTGGGCTAGCGGGAGGGGGGGGTGAGCAGTTCTTC.

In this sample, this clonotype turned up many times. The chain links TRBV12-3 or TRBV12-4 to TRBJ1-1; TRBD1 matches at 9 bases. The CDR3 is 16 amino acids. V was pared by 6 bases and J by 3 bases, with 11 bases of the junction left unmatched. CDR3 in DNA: TGTGCCAGCAGCTTGACCCTGACAGGGGGGTACACTGAAGCTTTCTTT. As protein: CASSLTLTGGYTEAFF.

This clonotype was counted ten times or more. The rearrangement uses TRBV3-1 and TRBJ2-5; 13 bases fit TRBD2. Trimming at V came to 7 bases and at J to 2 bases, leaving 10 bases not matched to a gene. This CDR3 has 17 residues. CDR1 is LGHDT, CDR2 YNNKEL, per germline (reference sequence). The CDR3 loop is CASTKGGLAGLQETQYF. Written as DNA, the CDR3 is TGTGCCAGCACCAAGGGGGGACTAGCGGGACTTCAAGAGACCCAGTACTTC.

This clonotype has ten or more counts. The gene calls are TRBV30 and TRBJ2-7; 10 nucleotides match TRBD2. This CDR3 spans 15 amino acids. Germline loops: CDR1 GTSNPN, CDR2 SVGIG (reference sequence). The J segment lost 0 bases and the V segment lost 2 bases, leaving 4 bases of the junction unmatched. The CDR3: CAWSSGRAGSYEQYF. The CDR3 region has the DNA TGTGCCTGGAGTAGCGGGAGGGCCGGCTCCTACGAGCAGTACTTC.

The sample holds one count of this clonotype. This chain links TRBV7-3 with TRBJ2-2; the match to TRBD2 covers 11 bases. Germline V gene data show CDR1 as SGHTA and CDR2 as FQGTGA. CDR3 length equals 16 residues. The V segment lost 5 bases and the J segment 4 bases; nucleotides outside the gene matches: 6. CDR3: CASSPIAGGPTGELFF. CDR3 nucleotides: TGTGCCAGCAGCCCTATAGCGGGAGGGCCCACCGGGGAGCTGTTTTTT.

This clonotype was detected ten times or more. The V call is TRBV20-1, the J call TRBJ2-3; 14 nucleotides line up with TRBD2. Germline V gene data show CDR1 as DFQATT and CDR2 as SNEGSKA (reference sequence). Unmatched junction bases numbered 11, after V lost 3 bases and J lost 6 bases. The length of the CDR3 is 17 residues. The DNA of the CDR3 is TGCAGTGCTAGGGCGTTGGGGACTAGCGGGAGCATGGATACGCAGTATTTT. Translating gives CSARALGTSGSMDTQYF.

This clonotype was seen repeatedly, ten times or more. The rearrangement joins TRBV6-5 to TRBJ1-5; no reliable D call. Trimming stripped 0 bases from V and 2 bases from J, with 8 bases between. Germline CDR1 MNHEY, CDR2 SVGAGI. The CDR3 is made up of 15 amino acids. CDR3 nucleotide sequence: TGTGCCAGCAGTTACTCAACATCCCGCAATCAGCCCCAGCATTTT. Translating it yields CASSYSTSRNQPQHF.

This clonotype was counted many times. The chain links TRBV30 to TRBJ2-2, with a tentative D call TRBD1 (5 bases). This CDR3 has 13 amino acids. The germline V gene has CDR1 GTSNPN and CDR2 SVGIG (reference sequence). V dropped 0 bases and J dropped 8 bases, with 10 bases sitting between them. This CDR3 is CAWSVQAAGELFF. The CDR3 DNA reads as TGTGCCTGGAGTGTACAGGCTGCTGGGGAGCTGTTTTTT.

The CDR3 here is CASSVGRRGTEAFF. The CDR3 coding sequence is TGTGCCAGCTCAGTGGGCCGGAGGGGAACTGAAGCTTTCTTT. The rearrangement links TRBV18 to TRBJ1-1; TRBD1 is a possible D gene (5 bases). The germline V gene has CDR1 KGHSH and CDR2 LQKENI. Trimming pared 5 bases from V and 5 bases from J, leaving 15 bases between. The CDR3 length is 14 residues.

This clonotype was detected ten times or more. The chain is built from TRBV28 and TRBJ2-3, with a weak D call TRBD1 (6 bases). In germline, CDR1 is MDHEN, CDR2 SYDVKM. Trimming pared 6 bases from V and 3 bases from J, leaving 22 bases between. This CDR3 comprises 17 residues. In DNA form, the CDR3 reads TGTGCCAGCAGCCCCAAAACAGGGTTGGAGCGGACAGATACGCAGTATTTT. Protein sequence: CASSPKTGLERTDTQYF.

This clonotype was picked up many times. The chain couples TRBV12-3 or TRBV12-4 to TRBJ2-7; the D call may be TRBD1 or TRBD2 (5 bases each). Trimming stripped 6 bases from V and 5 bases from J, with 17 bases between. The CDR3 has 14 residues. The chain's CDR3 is CASRTAPGRHEQYF. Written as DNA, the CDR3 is TGTGCCAGCAGAACCGCCCCGGGACGGCACGAGCAGTACTTC.

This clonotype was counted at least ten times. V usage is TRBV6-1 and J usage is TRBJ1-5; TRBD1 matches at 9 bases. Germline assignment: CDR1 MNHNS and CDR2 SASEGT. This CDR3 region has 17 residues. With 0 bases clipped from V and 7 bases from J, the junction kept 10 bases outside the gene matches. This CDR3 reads CASSEALRGQGGQPQHF. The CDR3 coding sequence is TGTGCCAGCAGTGAAGCGCTTCGGGGACAGGGAGGACAGCCCCAGCATTTT.

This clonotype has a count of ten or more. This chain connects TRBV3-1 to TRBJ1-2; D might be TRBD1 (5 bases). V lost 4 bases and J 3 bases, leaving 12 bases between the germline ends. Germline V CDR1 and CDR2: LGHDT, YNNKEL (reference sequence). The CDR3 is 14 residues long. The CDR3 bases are TGTGCCAGCAGCCTCGCGGGACGGGACTATGGCTACACCTTC. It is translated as CASSLAGRDYGYTF.

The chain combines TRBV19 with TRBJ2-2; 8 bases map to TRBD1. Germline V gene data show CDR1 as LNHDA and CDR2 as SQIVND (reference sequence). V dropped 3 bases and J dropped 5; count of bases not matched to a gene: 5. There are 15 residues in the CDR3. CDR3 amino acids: CASSILGQGTGELFF. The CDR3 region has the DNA TGTGCCAGTAGTATCCTCGGACAGGGAACCGGGGAGCTGTTTTTT. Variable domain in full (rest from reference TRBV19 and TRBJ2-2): DGGITQSPKYLFRKEGQNVTLSCEQNLNHDAMYWYRQDPGQGLRLIYYSQIVNDFQKGDIAEGYSVSREKKESFPLTVTSAQKNPTAFYLCASSILGQGTGELFFGEGSRLTVL.

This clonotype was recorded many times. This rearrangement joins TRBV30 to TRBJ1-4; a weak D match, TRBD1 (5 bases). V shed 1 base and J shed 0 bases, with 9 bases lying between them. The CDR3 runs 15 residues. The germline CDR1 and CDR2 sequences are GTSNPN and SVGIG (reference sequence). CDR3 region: CAWSEGFATNEKLFF. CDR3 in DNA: TGTGCCTGGAGTGAGGGGTTTGCAACTAATGAAAAACTGTTTTTT. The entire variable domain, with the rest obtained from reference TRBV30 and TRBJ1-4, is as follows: SQTIHQWPATLVQPVGSPLSLECTVEGTSNPNLYWYRQAAGRGLQLLFYSVGIGQISSEVPQNLSASRPQDRQFILSSKKLLLSDSGFYLCAWSEGFATNEKLFFGSGTQLSVL.

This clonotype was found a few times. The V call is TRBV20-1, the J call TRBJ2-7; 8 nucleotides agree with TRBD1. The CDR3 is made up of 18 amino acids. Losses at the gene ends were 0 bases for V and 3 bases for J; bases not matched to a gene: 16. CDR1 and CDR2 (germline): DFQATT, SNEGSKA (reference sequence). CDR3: CSARDLETGVRPFYEQYF. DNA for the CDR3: TGCAGTGCTAGAGATCTTGAGACAGGGGTCCGCCCCTTCTACGAGCAGTACTTC.

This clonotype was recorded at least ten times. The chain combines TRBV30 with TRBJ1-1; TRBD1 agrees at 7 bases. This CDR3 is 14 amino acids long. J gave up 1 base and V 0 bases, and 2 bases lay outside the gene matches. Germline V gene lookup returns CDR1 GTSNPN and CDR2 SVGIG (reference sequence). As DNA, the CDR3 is TGTGCCTGGAGTGTACGACAGGGGAACACTGAAGCTTTCTTT. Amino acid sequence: CAWSVRQGNTEAFF.

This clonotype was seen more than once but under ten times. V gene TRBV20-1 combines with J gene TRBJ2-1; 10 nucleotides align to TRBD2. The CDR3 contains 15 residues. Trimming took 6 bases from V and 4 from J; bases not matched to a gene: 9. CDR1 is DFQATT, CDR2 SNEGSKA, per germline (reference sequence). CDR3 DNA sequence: TGCAGTGCCGATCCCCCTAGCGGGAGATACAATGAGCAGTTCTTC. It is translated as CSADPPSGRYNEQFF.

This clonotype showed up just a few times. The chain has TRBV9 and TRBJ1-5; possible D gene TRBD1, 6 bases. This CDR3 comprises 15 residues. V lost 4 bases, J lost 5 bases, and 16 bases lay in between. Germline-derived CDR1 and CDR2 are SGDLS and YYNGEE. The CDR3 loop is CASSLGHLRDQPQHF. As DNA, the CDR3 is TGTGCCAGCAGCTTGGGACACCTAAGGGATCAGCCCCAGCATTTT. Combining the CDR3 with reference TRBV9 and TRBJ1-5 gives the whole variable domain DSGVTQTPKHLITATGQRVTLRCSPRSGDLSVYWYQQSLDQGLQFLIQYYNGEERAKGNILERFSAQQFPDLHSELNLSSLELGDSALYFCASSLGHLRDQPQHFGDGTRLSIL.